This TCR beta chain was identified during a study of vaccination effects on CD4 cells after COVID-19. CD4+ T cells specific for antigen were expanded with viral peptide pools by the ViraFEST assay before sequencing. CD4+ T cell isolation took place after less than 13 days of culture. All participants had two doses of either the BNT162b2 or mRNA-1273 vaccine. Details on this clone: Its antigen is as yet unknown.

Profiled with immunoSEQ multiplex PCR; TCRdb holds only in-frame clones, not every one. The data show about 35,000 clones, around 80% seen once. Trimming cost V 6 bases and J 4 bases; bases outside gene matches: 5. The CDR3 spans 15 residues. Germline V gene sequence: CDR1 MNHEY, CDR2 SVGAGI. This receptor was identified in a human donor who received a COVID-19 vaccine. Some clones in this sample may be carry-over from other donors' samples. V gene TRBV6-5 combines with J gene TRBJ1-6, with TRBD1 identical over 8 bases. The starting material was CD4+ T cells from PBMCs cultured with HCoV-NL63 spike peptides, obtained after COVID-19 vaccination. The chain's CDR3 is CASRDRVYYNSPLHF. DNA for the CDR3: TGTGCCAGCAGGGACAGGGTATATTATAATTCACCCCTCCACTTT.